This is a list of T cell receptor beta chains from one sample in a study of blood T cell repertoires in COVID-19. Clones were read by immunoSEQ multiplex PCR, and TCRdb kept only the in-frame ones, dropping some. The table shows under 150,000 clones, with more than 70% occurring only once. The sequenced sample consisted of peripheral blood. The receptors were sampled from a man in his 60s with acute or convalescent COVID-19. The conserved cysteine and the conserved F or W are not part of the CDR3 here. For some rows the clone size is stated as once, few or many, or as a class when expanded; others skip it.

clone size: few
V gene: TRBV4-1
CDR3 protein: ASSQGGRPTDTQY

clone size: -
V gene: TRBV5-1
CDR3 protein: ASSFQGLAGTTNTGELF

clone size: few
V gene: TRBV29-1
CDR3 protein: SVEDLVRDYGYT

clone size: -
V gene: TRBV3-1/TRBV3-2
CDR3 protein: ASSRPGTGDSPLH

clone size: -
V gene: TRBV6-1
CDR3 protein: ASSETMTGLNYGYT

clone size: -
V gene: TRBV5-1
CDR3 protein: ASREAGTADGYT

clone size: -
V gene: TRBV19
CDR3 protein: ASSMEGMTEAF

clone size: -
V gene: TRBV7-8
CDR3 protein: ASSRGQGGTETQY

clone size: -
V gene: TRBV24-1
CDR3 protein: ATSESAGTANQH

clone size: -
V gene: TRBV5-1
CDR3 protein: ASSLTSRAPQETQY

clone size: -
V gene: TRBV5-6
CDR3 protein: ASSLTDRNTEAF

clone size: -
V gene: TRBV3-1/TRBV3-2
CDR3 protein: ASSQAGGHTEAF

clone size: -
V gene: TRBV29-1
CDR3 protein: SVIVSYEQY

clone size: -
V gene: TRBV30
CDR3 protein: AWSIQITLSGANVLT

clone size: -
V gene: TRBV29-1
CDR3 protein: SVRTGPDQPQH

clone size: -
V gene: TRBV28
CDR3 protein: ASSSTTGASSYEQY

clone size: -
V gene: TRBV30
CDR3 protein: AWSETGVDYGYT

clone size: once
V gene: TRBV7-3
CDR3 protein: ASSPWTGLGNTEAF

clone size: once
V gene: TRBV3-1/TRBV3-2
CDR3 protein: ASSLEDRTIEAF

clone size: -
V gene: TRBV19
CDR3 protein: ASSTQDRGRNGYT

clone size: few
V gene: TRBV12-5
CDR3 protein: ASGLGTVYEQY

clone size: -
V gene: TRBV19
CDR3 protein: AVQSAGGRADTQY

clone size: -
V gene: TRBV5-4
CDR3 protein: ASSSGLAGVSDEQF

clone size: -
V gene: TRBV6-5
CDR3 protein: ASSLSGGSNEKLF

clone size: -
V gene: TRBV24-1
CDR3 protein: ATSDPAGGRYEQY

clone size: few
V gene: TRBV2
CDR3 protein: ASSGQVFNEKLF

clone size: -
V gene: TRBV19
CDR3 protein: ASRTGTGGFGYT

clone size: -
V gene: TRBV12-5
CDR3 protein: ASGGKGQLKRDYGYT

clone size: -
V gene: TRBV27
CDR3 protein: ASSPWDRGNQPQH

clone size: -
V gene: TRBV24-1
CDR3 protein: ATSGAGAMVMETQY

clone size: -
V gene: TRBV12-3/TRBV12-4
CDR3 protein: ASSWGRGGKAF

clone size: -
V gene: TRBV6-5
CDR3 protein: ASNLDRASYEQY

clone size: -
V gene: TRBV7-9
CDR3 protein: ASSLSSTGTGWRNEQF

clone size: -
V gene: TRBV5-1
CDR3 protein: ASSGTSGIDGELF

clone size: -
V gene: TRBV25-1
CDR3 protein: ASSGGGTGDTEAF

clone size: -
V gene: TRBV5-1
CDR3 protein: ASSLALRPQTGELF

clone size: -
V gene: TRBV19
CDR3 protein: ASTLTGGLGNSNQPQH

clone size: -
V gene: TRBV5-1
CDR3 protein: ASRGGSNTGELF

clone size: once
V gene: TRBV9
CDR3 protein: ASSVGMEQETQY

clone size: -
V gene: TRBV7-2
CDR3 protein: ASSSSGYNEQF

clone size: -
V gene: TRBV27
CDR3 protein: ASRALGLGGTGDYEQY